These 28 T cell receptor delta chains share one sample of origin, sequenced in a study of gamma-delta T cells after stem cell transplantation. TCRdb reanalysed the RT-PCR reads via CATT. The profile shows approximately 2,800 delta-chain clones, approximately 9.2% of them singletons. The sequenced material came from gamma-delta T cells. Receptors were obtained from a human donor. It is not recorded whose cells these are; they may come from a transplant donor.

This clone was counted between two and nine times. A far larger clone is off by one base, so a read error is likely. V usage is TRDV2 and J usage is TRDJ1; the match to TRDD3 covers 10 bases. Trimming cost V 2 bases and J 2 bases; bases outside gene matches: 31. The germline V gene has CDR1 GEAIGNYY and CDR2 EKD. The CDR3 is 24 residues long. CDR3 nucleotides: TGTGCCTGTGACATTACTGTCTACTGGGGGATGCGCGAGCCGCACTCCCACCTTACCGATAAACTCATCTTT. As protein: CACDITVYWGMREPHSHLTDKLIF.

This clone showed up just a few times. A read error is possible here, since a much larger clone lies one base away. Other DNA sequences in the same sample also yield this CDR3. This rearrangement joins TRDV1 to TRDJ1; the D is unclear. The CDR3 contains 14 residues. Germline V gene sequence: CDR1 TSWWSYY, CDR2 QGS. V was pared by 4 bases and J by 3 bases, with 12 bases between. The CDR3 bases are TGTGCTCTTGGGGTCCAGGTCCCGGCCGATAAACTCATCTTT. As protein: CALGVQVPADKLIF.

Comment on this clone: With a far larger clone one base away, a read error is the likely cause. Distinct nucleotide sequences in the sample also encode this CDR3. This chain uses TRDV2 with TRDJ3, with TRDD3 matching over 9 bases. The length of the CDR3 is 17 residues. Germline CDR1 is GEAIGNYY and CDR2 is EKD. Germline trimming cut 7 bases from V and 0 bases from J; bases unmatched to any gene: 6. CDR3: CACDVLGDSWDTRQMFF. The CDR3 nucleotides are TGTGCCTGCGACGTACTGGGGGACTCCTGGGACACCCGACAGATGTTTTTC.

The chain recombines TRDV1 with TRDJ1; 10 nucleotides line up with TRDD3. Losses at the gene ends were 1 base for V and 0 bases for J; bases not matched to a gene: 26. The CDR3 is made up of 24 amino acids. Germline CDR1 TSWWSYY, CDR2 QGS. The CDR3 DNA reads as TGTGCTCTTGGGGAACCAAAAGTCCCATTTACCGGTGGGGGATACTTCCGGTACACCGATAAACTCATCTTT. Protein product: CALGEPKVPFTGGGYFRYTDKLIF.

This clone was found a few times. TCRdb records a much larger clone's protein for this DNA, with a difference at residue 10 that likely arises from a read error; the protein given is the translation of the DNA. The genes are TRDV2 and TRDJ3; TRDD3 matches 9 bases. Unmatched junction bases numbered 5, after V lost 1 base and J lost 2 bases. The germline V gene has CDR1 GEAIGNYY and CDR2 EKD. The CDR3 totals 18 residues. CDR3 loop: CACDTWGIAPWDTRQMFF. CDR3 coding DNA: TGTGCCTGTGACACTTGGGGGATAGCGCCCTGGGACACCCGACAGATGTTTTTC.

With regard to this clone: One base separates it from a far larger clone, so it is likely a read error. This sample includes further DNA sequences coding for the same CDR3. CDR3 residues: CACDTELGDTGGEYTDKLIF. The CDR3 region has the DNA TGTGCCTGTGACACCGAACTAGGGGATACGGGGGGTGAATACACCGATAAACTCATCTTT. The genes are TRDV2 and TRDJ1; 9 bases line up with TRDD3. Trimming took 0 bases from V and 0 from J; bases not matched to a gene: 16. This CDR3 comprises 20 residues. The V gene's germline CDR1 is GEAIGNYY and CDR2 EKD.

This clone is deemed medium-sized. The V gene is TRDV1, the J gene TRDJ1; TRDD3 matches 10 bases. Germline CDR1 TSWWSYY, CDR2 QGS. This CDR3 has 19 residues. J gave up 9 bases and V 2 bases, and 21 bases lay outside the gene matches. DNA of the CDR3: TGTGCTCTTGGGGAAGGGTCTCCCTGGGACTGGGGGATGCGTCGGGAACTCATCTTT. It codes for CALGEGSPWDWGMRRELIF.

This clone showed up just a few times. The protein that TCRdb holds for this DNA derives from a much larger clone and differs from the translated DNA at residue 6, which likely indicates a read error; the protein shown here is translated from the DNA. The J gene is TRDJ3, the V gene TRDV2, with 7 bases fitting TRDD3. The V gene's germline CDR1 is GEAIGNYY and CDR2 EKD. The CDR3 runs to 18 residues. The trim removed 1 base at V and 0 bases at J, leaving 5 bases unmatched. The CDR3 bases are TGTGCCTGTGACACGGCTTGGGGGAGCTCCTGGGACACCCGACAGATGTTTTTC. Protein: CACDTAWGSSWDTRQMFF.

Turning to this clone: A far larger clone is a single base away, which makes a read error likely. V and J are TRDV2 and TRDJ3, with 9 bases aligning to TRDD3. V was clipped by 1 base and J by 0 bases; unmatched bases: 6. The germline gives CDR1 GEAIGNYY, CDR2 EKD. The CDR3 covers 19 residues. The CDR3 DNA reads as TGTGCCTGTGACACTTTACTGGGGGAGGGCTCCTGGGACACCCGACAGATGTTTTTC. It translates to CACDTLLGEGSWDTRQMFF.

This clone has just a few counts. The chain recombines TRDV2 with TRDJ3; 9 positions match TRDD3. This CDR3 comprises 19 residues. V trimming: 0 bases; J trimming: 0 bases; junction bases outside the gene matches: 5. Germline lookup yields CDR1 GEAIGNYY and CDR2 EKD. The chain's CDR3 is CACDTGYWGSSWDTRQMFF. The CDR3 DNA is TGTGCCTGTGACACCGGGTACTGGGGGAGCTCCTGGGACACCCGACAGATGTTTTTC.

In its sample, this clone is large. The sample has other DNA sequences that encode this CDR3 too. The rearrangement uses TRDV2 and TRDJ2; TRDD3 aligns across 10 bases. Germline V gene sequence: CDR1 GEAIGNYY, CDR2 EKD. Losses at the gene ends were 0 bases for V and 5 bases for J; bases not matched to a gene: 11. The CDR3 extends over 18 amino acids. The CDR3 here is CACDTVLGDSSHTAQLFF. The CDR3 DNA reads TGTGCCTGTGACACCGTACTGGGGGATTCCAGCCACACAGCACAACTCTTCTTT.

The table lists this clone with a few counts. A single base is all that separates this from a far larger clone, so a read error is likely. The identical CDR3 is also encoded by other nucleotide sequences in the sample. The rearrangement uses TRDV1 and TRDJ1; D is unresolved. In germline, CDR1 is TSWWSYY, CDR2 QGS. With 5 bases removed from V and 5 bases from J, the gap between germline ends came to 15 bases. CDR3 size: 14 residues. For the CDR3, the DNA is TGTGCTCTTGGGTGGTACCCGTCAGTGGATAAACTCATCTTT. Translating gives CALGWYPSVDKLIF.

A note on this clone: A much larger clone sits a single nucleotide away, making a read error possible. The same CDR3 arises from other DNA sequences in this sample as well. The genes are TRDV1 and TRDJ1, with no clear D. The CDR3 contains 13 residues. Germline V CDR1 and CDR2: TSWWSYY, QGS. Deletions cut 4 bases from V and 4 bases from J, with 10 bases between. CDR3 in DNA: TGTGCTCTTGGGGGCCCTCCCCTCGATAAACTCATCTTT. Its translation is CALGGPPLDKLIF.

Concerning this clone itself: This likely stems from a read error, as it lies one base from a far larger clone. Other DNA sequences in this sample translate to the same CDR3. The gene calls are TRDV2 and TRDJ1; 10 bases are shared with TRDD3. The CDR3 length is 14 residues. Germline loops: CDR1 GEAIGNYY, CDR2 EKD. The CDR3 loop reads CACDTGGYTDKLIF. For the CDR3, the DNA is TGTGCCTGCGACACTGGGGGATACACCGATAAACTCATCTTT.

This clone is termed medium-sized. The gene calls are TRDV1 and TRDJ2; 9 nucleotides align to TRDD3. The CDR3 extends over 19 amino acids. V was clipped by 4 bases and J by 0 bases; unmatched bases: 12. The germline V gene encodes CDR1 TSWWSYY and CDR2 QGS. In DNA, the CDR3 is TGTGCTCTTGGGGGGCCCTCGGGGGATACCCGAGCTTTGACAGCACAACTCTTCTTT. Amino acid sequence: CALGGPSGDTRALTAQLFF.

The rearrangement uses TRAV29/DV5 and TRDJ1; 7 positions agree with TRDD3. The CDR3 sequence is 20 residues long. CDR1 is NSMFDY, CDR2 ISSIKDK, per germline. J gave up 3 bases and V 0 bases, and 23 bases lay outside the gene matches. CDR3 nucleotides: TGTGCAGCAAGCGCGTTAGGCCTTCACTTAGGGTCTGGGGGGCCCGATAAACTCATCTTT. It is translated as CAASALGLHLGSGGPDKLIF. Together with reference TRAV29/DV5 and TRDJ1, the CDR3 gives the full variable domain: DQQVKQNSPSLSVQEGRISILNCDYTNSMFDYFLWYKKYPAEGPTFLISISSIKDKNEDGRFTVFLNKSAKHLSLHIVPSQPGDSAVYFCAASALGLHLGSGGPDKLIFGKGTRVTVEP.

Notes on this clone: A far more abundant clone sits one base away, making this likely a read error. The sample has other DNA sequences that encode this CDR3 too. V usage is TRDV1 and J usage is TRDJ1, with 13 bases matching TRDD3. J gave up 4 bases and V 2 bases, and 16 bases lay outside the gene matches. The CDR3 is made up of 20 amino acids. CDR1 TSWWSYY and CDR2 QGS come from the germline V gene. The CDR3 region is CALGEIHDWGIRPRGDKLIF. In nucleotides, the CDR3 is TGTGCTCTTGGGGAAATCCACGACTGGGGGATACGCCCCCGGGGCGATAAACTCATCTTT.

There are a few counts of this clone. A far larger clone is off by one base, so a read error is likely. This rearrangement joins TRDV2 to TRDJ1; 10 bases are shared with TRDD3. This CDR3 contains 15 residues. The V gene's germline CDR1 is GEAIGNYY and CDR2 EKD. The CDR3 reads CACDTGGYRADKPIF. CDR3 bases: TGTGCCTGTGACACTGGGGGATACCGCGCCGATAAACCCATCTTT.

Remarks on this clone: With only one base between it and a far larger clone, this is likely a read error. This chain uses TRDV2 with TRDJ3; 12 bases are shared with TRDD3. After removal of 2 bases from V and 5 bases from J, the junction contained 15 bases not matched to a gene. Germline assignment: CDR1 GEAIGNYY and CDR2 EKD. The CDR3 spans 21 residues. This chain's CDR3 is CACDKYWGIQRTFRDTRQMFF. As DNA, the CDR3 is TGTGCCTGTGACAAGTACTGGGGGATACAGCGGACTTTCAGGGACACCCGACAGATGTTTTTC.

Concerning this clone itself: A read error is possible here, since a much larger clone lies one base away. This sequence joins TRDV1 and TRDJ1; 10 positions agree with TRDD3. This CDR3 contains 21 residues. Germline V gene lookup returns CDR1 TSWWSYY and CDR2 QGS. With 2 bases clipped from V and 4 bases from J, the junction kept 22 bases outside the gene matches. CDR3 residues: CALGEYIQAFPNTGGFDKLIF. The CDR3 nucleotides are TGTGCTCTTGGGGAATACATACAGGCCTTCCCAAATACTGGGGGATTCGATAAACTCATCTTT.

This clone is categorized as large (0.1 to 1%). Other DNA variants within this sample encode the same CDR3. This chain joins TRDV2 and TRDJ1; the match to TRDD3 covers 13 bases. The CDR3 totals 19 residues. The germline CDR1 and CDR2 sequences are GEAIGNYY and EKD. Germline trimming cut 0 bases from V and 0 bases from J; bases unmatched to any gene: 9. In DNA, the CDR3 is TGTGCCTGTGACACCGTCTTGAACTGGGGGATACGGGACACCGATAAACTCATCTTT. It is translated as CACDTVLNWGIRDTDKLIF.

In its sample, this clone is large. This specimen includes other DNA sequences encoding the same CDR3. The chain employs TRDV2 and TRDJ3, with 10 bases that match TRDD3. Trimming cost V 0 bases and J 3 bases; bases outside gene matches: 1. The CDR3 spans 17 residues. The germline CDR1 and CDR2 sequences are GEAIGNYY and EKD. The CDR3 DNA sequence: TGTGCCTGTGACACCGCTGGGGGATACTGGGACACCCGACAGATGTTTTTC. Translating it yields CACDTAGGYWDTRQMFF.

This clone is labeled as large. Other DNA sequences in the same sample also yield this CDR3. This sequence joins TRDV1 and TRDJ1; D remains unclear. This CDR3 contains 14 residues. The germline gives CDR1 TSWWSYY, CDR2 QGS. V dropped 5 bases and J dropped 5 bases, with 15 bases sitting between them. Here the CDR3 DNA reads TGTGCTCTTGGGTGGTACCCGTCGGTGGATAAACTCATCTTT. Translating gives CALGWYPSVDKLIF.

Of note for this clone: A single base is all that separates this from a far larger clone, so a read error is likely. V and J are TRDV2 and TRDJ1; 8 bases agree with TRDD3. There are 21 residues in the CDR3. V was clipped by 0 bases and J by 0 bases; unmatched bases: 20. The germline gives CDR1 GEAIGNYY, CDR2 EKD. The CDR3 loop reads CACDTIIPSLGGKRYTDKLIF. CDR3 coding DNA: TGTGCCTGTGACACCATAATTCCCTCACTGGGGGGTAAGAGGTACACCGATAAACTCATCTTT.

This sequence joins TRDV1 and TRDJ1, with 7 bases fitting TRDD2. The V gene's germline CDR1 is TSWWSYY and CDR2 QGS. With V trimmed by 3 bases and J by 0 bases, 10 bases remained unmatched. The CDR3 has 17 residues. In nucleotides, the CDR3 is TGTGCTCTTGGGGAGCCTTCCTTAAGCCCCTACACCGATAAACTCATCTTT. The encoded protein is CALGEPSLSPYTDKLIF.

This clone came up a few times. It is likely a read error: a sequence one base away is far more abundant. The sample contains more than one DNA sequence encoding this CDR3. The genes are TRDV2 and TRDJ3, with 8 nucleotides matching TRDD3. Per germline, CDR1 GEAIGNYY and CDR2 EKD. CDR3 size: 21 residues. The CDR3 nucleotides read TGTGCCTGCGACACGAGGTACCGGGATACGGTAGCCTCCTGGGACACCCGACAGATGTTTTTC. Translating it yields CACDTRYRDTVASWDTRQMFF.

This clone is categorized as medium-sized. Other DNA sequences from this sample encode an identical CDR3 as well. The chain is built from TRDV1 and TRDJ1, with D possibly matching TRDD1 (5 bases). V was clipped by 6 bases and J by 0 bases, with 35 bases between them. CDR3 size: 22 residues. Germline CDR1 is TSWWSYY and CDR2 is QGS. Written as DNA, the CDR3 is TGTGCTCTTGGCCCCCCCGTGGGCTCCCACCCCAGTCATAGTGAGGACACCGATAAACTCATCTTT. Translation: CALGPPVGSHPSHSEDTDKLIF.

A few counts support this clone. TCRdb attributes to this sequence the protein of a much larger clone, which differs from the DNA translation at residue 15; a read error is likely, and the protein displayed is translated from the DNA. This chain joins TRDV2 and TRDJ3; the match to TRDD3 covers 9 bases. From germline, CDR1 is GEAIGNYY and CDR2 EKD. The CDR3 contains 18 residues. CDR3 protein: CACDTVLGDSWDTRRMFF. CDR3 DNA: TGTGCCTGTGACACCGTACTGGGGGACTCCTGGGACACCCGACGGATGTTTTTC.